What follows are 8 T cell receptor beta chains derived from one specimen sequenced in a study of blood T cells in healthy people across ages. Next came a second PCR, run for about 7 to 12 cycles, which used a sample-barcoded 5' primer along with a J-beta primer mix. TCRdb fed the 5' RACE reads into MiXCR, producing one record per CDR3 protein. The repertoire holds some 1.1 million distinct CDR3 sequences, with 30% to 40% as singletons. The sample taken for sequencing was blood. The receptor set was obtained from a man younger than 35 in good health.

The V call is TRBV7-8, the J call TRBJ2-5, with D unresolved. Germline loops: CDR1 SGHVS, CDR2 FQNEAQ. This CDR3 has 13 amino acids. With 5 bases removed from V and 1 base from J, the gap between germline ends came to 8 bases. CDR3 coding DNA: TGTGCCAGCAGCCCCAGGTTCCAAGAGACCCAGTACTTC. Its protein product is CASSPRFQETQYF.

The CDR3 nucleotides are TGCAGTGCTCGGACAGACAGCAACACCATATATTTT. Its protein product is CSARTDSNTIYF. The V and J genes are TRBV20-1 and TRBJ1-3, with D maybe TRBD1 (6 bases). This CDR3 spans 12 amino acids. V lost 5 bases and J lost 7, with 12 bases in between. Germline assignment: CDR1 DFQATT and CDR2 SNEGSKA (reference sequence).

The CDR3 sequence is CASSSALAGSPHEQFF. Written as DNA, the CDR3 is TGTGCCAGCAGCTCCGCTCTAGCGGGGTCCCCCCATGAGCAGTTCTTC. This sequence joins TRBV7-9 and TRBJ2-1; the match to TRBD2 covers 9 bases. The CDR3 runs to 16 residues. Trimming at V came to 4 bases and at J to 8 bases, leaving 12 bases not matched to a gene. CDR1 and CDR2 from the germline V gene are SEHNR and FQNEAQ (reference sequence).

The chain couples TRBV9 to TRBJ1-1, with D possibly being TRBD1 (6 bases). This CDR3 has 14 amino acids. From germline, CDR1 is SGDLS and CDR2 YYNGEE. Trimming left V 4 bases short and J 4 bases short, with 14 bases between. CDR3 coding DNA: TGTGCCAGCAGCTATAAGGGGGAGGGCACTGAAGCTTTCTTT. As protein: CASSYKGEGTEAFF.

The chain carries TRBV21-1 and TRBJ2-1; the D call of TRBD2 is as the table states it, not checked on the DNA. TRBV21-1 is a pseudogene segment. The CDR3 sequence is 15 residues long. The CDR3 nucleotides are TGTGCCAGCAGCAAGGACTGGGGCTCCTACAATGAGCAGTTCTTC. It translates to CASSKDWGSYNEQFF.

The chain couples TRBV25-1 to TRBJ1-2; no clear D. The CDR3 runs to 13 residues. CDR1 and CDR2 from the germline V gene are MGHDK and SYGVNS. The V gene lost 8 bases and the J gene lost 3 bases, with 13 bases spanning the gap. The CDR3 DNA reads TGTGCCAGCGGAACGGCGGACTACTATGGCTACACCTTC. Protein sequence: CASGTADYYGYTF.

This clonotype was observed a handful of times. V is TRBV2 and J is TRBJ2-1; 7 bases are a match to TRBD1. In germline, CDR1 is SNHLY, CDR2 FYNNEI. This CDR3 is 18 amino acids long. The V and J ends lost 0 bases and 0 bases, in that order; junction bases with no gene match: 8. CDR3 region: CASSEARPGQSSYNEQFF. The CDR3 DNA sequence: TGTGCCAGCAGTGAAGCACGACCGGGACAGAGCTCCTACAATGAGCAGTTCTTC.

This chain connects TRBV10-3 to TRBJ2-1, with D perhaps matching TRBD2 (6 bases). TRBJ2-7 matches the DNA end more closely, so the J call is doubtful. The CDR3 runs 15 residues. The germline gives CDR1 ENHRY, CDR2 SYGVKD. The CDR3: CAISEDGSSYNEQYF. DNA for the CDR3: TGTGCCATCAGTGAAGACGGGAGCTCCTACAATGAGCAGTACTTC.